The 30 T cell receptor beta chains below were found in one sample sequenced in a study of T cells in Graves' hyperthyroidism and ophthalmopathy. Amplification yielded TCR beta CDR3 regions, with RNA transcripts as the source. Initially, a first-round RT-PCR of the TCR CDR3 employed the HTBI primer set. Each CDR3 protein gets one entry after TCRdb re-called the multiplex PCR reads with MiXCR. The profile shows fewer than 200,000 distinct CDR3 sequences, roughly 10% of them singletons. The sequencing input was blood. The receptors were sampled from a woman aged 18-29 years with Graves' hyperthyroidism that later progressed to Graves' ophthalmopathy.

The rearrangement joins TRBV2 to TRBJ2-3, with 7 bases fitting TRBD2. The junction had 8 bases not matched to a gene; V was cut back by 4 bases and J by 1 base. Germline values: CDR1 SNHLY, CDR2 FYNNEI. This CDR3 contains 16 residues. The CDR3 DNA reads TGTGCCAGCAGTGGAATAGGGGCGGGGGGCACAGATACGCAGTATTTT. It encodes CASSGIGAGGTDTQYF.

At least ten counts were recorded for this clonotype. For the CDR3, the DNA is TGTGCCAGTAGTTTAACAGGGGGCGAGAGCTACACCTTC. Translating gives CASSLTGGESYTF. The chain uses TRBV19 and TRBJ1-2; 9 bases map to TRBD1. Germline values: CDR1 LNHDA, CDR2 SQIVND (reference sequence). V shed 5 bases and J 9 bases; nucleotides not matched to a gene: 7. The CDR3 is 13 amino acids.

In the case of this clonotype: This may stem from a read error, because a much larger clone lies one nucleotide away. J is TRBJ2-7 and V is TRBV6-2 or TRBV6-3; D perhaps matches TRBD1 (5 bases). Germline CDR1 MNHEY, CDR2 SVGEGT. This CDR3 is built from 14 residues. Trimming cost V 7 bases and J 3 bases, with 16 bases left between them. The CDR3 sequence: CASKGLSMGYEQYF. The CDR3 DNA reads as TGTGCCAGCAAGGGGCTTTCGATGGGCTACGAGCAGTACTTC.

The rearrangement joins TRBV2 to TRBJ2-5, with 10 nucleotides matching TRBD2. Germline assignment: CDR1 SNHLY and CDR2 FYNNEI. CDR3 size: 12 residues. V was clipped by 10 bases and J by 5 bases; unmatched bases: 4. CDR3 sequence reads: CAILAGVETQYF. CDR3 nucleotides: TGTGCCATTCTAGCGGGAGTTGAGACCCAGTACTTC.

In DNA form, the CDR3 reads TGCGCCAGCAGCTCGGGGGGGGGTACCAATCAGCCCCAGCATTTT. Protein product: CASSSGGGTNQPQHF. V usage is TRBV5-1 and J usage is TRBJ1-5; possibly TRBD1 for D (5 bases). The CDR3 is made up of 15 amino acids. Trimming removed 3 bases at V and 3 bases at J, with 13 bases between. Germline V gives CDR1 SGHRS, CDR2 YFSETQ.

This clonotype was counted at least ten times. The V call is TRBV28, the J call TRBJ1-2; 9 bases line up with TRBD1. Unmatched junction bases numbered 7, after V lost 1 base and J lost 1 base. This CDR3 region has 17 residues. Germline CDR1 reads MDHEN; CDR2 reads SYDVKM. CDR3 coding DNA: TGTGCCAGCAGTTTATCCGGGACAGGGAACAATAACTATGGCTACACCTTC. This translates into CASSLSGTGNNNYGYTF.

This rearrangement joins TRBV7-8 to TRBJ2-1; 7 bases agree with TRBD2. In germline, CDR1 is SGHVS, CDR2 FQNEAQ. There are 15 residues in the CDR3. V shed 5 bases and J 7 bases; nucleotides not matched to a gene: 11. This CDR3 reads CASSQNSGLRNEQFF. The CDR3 coding sequence is TGTGCCAGCAGCCAGAATAGCGGGTTACGAAATGAGCAGTTCTTC.

The chain joins TRBV19 to TRBJ2-5; 9 bases agree with TRBD1. Germline V gene data show CDR1 as LNHDA and CDR2 as SQIVND (reference sequence). This CDR3 has 14 residues. Trimming cost V 5 bases and J 5 bases; bases outside gene matches: 6. The CDR3 DNA reads TGTGCCAGTAGTCGAACAGGGGGCAGGGAGACCCAGTACTTC. Translated: CASSRTGGRETQYF.

Many counts were recorded for this clonotype. The gene calls are TRBV20-1 and TRBJ2-7; 9 bases match TRBD2. Looked up from germline, CDR1 is DFQATT and CDR2 is SNEGSKA (reference sequence). The CDR3 consists of 17 residues. V was clipped by 0 bases and J by 0 bases; unmatched bases: 9. The CDR3 nucleotides are TGCAGTGCTAGAGATATAGGACTAGCGCCTAGCTCCTACGAGCAGTACTTC. It specifies CSARDIGLAPSSYEQYF.

The chain links TRBV7-9 to TRBJ2-1; D is uncertain. Germline CDR1 is SEHNR and CDR2 is FQNEAQ (reference sequence). Trimming took off 5 bases at V and 3 bases at J, with 11 bases between the two ends. The CDR3 is 14 residues long. CDR3 DNA sequence: TGTGCCAGCAGCCAACCAGACCACTACAATGAGCAGTTCTTC. Amino acids: CASSQPDHYNEQFF.

This chain uses TRBV12-3 or TRBV12-4 with TRBJ2-5, with 7 bases lining up with TRBD2. Trimming took 7 bases from V and 5 from J; bases not matched to a gene: 10. This CDR3 comprises 14 residues. The DNA of the CDR3 is TGTGCCAGCAAGCGAACTAGCGCGGAGGAGACCCAGTACTTC. Translated, it gives CASKRTSAEETQYF.

This clonotype was recorded many times. The chain couples TRBV7-9 to TRBJ1-2; 7 bases line up with TRBD1. Germline trimming cut 4 bases from V and 2 bases from J; bases unmatched to any gene: 4. Per germline, CDR1 SEHNR and CDR2 FQNEAQ (reference sequence). The length of the CDR3 is 14 residues. The CDR3 is CASSSGQPNYGYTF. Here the CDR3 DNA reads TGTGCCAGCAGCTCGGGACAGCCCAACTATGGCTACACCTTC.

This clonotype was seen repeatedly, ten times or more. The CDR3 DNA is TGTGCCAGCAGTTTTGGGCGGGGGGGCGTAAATGAGCAGTTCTTC. Translating gives CASSFGRGGVNEQFF. The gene calls are TRBV6-1 and TRBJ2-1, with TRBD2 matching 9 bases. The length of the CDR3 is 15 residues. CDR1 MNHNS and CDR2 SASEGT come from the germline V gene. V shed 5 bases and J 7 bases; nucleotides not matched to a gene: 9.

The V call is TRBV11-2, the J call TRBJ1-5; 8 bases match TRBD1. The CDR3 has 16 amino acids. The J segment lost 3 bases and the V segment lost 1 base, leaving 5 bases of the junction unmatched. Germline V gene sequence: CDR1 SGHAT, CDR2 FQNNGV. The CDR3 here is CASSLAGRGLNQPQHF. The DNA for the CDR3 is TGTGCCAGCAGCTTAGCGGGCAGGGGGCTCAATCAGCCCCAGCATTTT.

This clonotype was counted at least ten times. CDR3 in amino acids: CASSYSSRFSYEQYF. CDR3 bases: TGTGCCAGCAGTTACTCATCCAGGTTCTCCTACGAGCAGTACTTC. V and J are TRBV6-5 and TRBJ2-7; D is ambiguous. Trimming stripped 0 bases from V and 0 bases from J, with 9 bases between. In germline, CDR1 is MNHEY, CDR2 SVGAGI. The length of the CDR3 is 15 residues.

This clonotype was counted at least ten times. This chain connects TRBV7-2 to TRBJ2-1, with D possibly TRBD2 on 6 matching bases. Looked up from germline, CDR1 is SGHTA and CDR2 is FQGNSA. V lost 1 base, J lost 4 bases, and 11 bases lay in between. The CDR3 extends over 15 amino acids. CDR3 sequence (DNA): TGTGCCAGCAGCTTAGAAGGGACTGTTTACAATGAGCAGTTCTTC. Amino acids: CASSLEGTVYNEQFF.

Notes on this clonotype: With a much larger clone just one base away, this may be a read error. The V call is TRBV3-1, the J call TRBJ2-1, with D possibly called TRBD1 or TRBD2 (5 bases each). The CDR3 sequence is 15 residues long. V was pared by 3 bases and J by 8 bases, with 17 bases between. Germline CDR1 and CDR2: LGHDT and YNNKEL (reference sequence). The CDR3 loop reads CASSHVFQGPYEQFF. The CDR3 DNA reads as TGTGCCAGCAGCCACGTTTTCCAGGGACCGTATGAGCAGTTCTTC.

This clonotype was seen a few times. The genes are TRBV7-9 and TRBJ1-3, with D possibly TRBD1 on 5 matching bases. V shed 6 bases and J shed 3 bases, with 9 bases lying between them. Germline-derived CDR1 and CDR2 are SEHNR and FQNEAQ (reference sequence). The CDR3 length is 13 residues. The CDR3: CASRTEGGNTIYF. CDR3 nucleotides: TGTGCCAGCAGGACAGAGGGTGGAAACACCATATATTTT.

The chain is built from TRBV27 and TRBJ2-2; D is uncertain. The germline V gene encodes CDR1 MNHEY and CDR2 SMNVEV (reference sequence). The CDR3 runs to 15 residues. The V end lost 5 bases, the J end lost 0 bases, and 10 bases lay between the germline ends. The DNA of the CDR3 is TGTGCCAGCAGTCGCTCCATACCGAACACCGGGGAGCTGTTTTTT. This encodes CASSRSIPNTGELFF.

The chain combines TRBV14 with TRBJ1-4; D uncertain. CDR1 is SGHDN, CDR2 FVKESK, per germline. The CDR3 extends over 14 amino acids. Trimming cost V 1 base and J 6 bases, with 9 bases left between them. The CDR3 loop reads CASSQGGYDEKLFF. The CDR3, as DNA: TGTGCCAGCAGCCAAGGAGGGTATGATGAAAAACTGTTTTTT. The whole variable domain, filled in from reference TRBV14 and TRBJ1-4, reads EAGVTQFPSHSVIEKGQTVTLRCDPISGHDNLYWYRRVMGKEIKFLLHFVKESKQDESGMPNNRFLAERTGGTYSTLKVQPAELEDSGVYFCASSQGGYDEKLFFGSGTQLSVL.

The table lists this clonotype with a few counts. The chain joins TRBV18 to TRBJ2-1; TRBD2 matches at 10 bases. V lost 3 bases and J lost 3; bases outside the gene matches: 17. Germline lookup yields CDR1 KGHSH and CDR2 LQKENI. The CDR3 extends over 20 amino acids. CDR3 amino acids: CASSPRARAGGLKDYNEQFF. The CDR3 DNA reads TGTGCCAGCTCACCCAGGGCCCGAGCGGGAGGGCTAAAAGACTACAATGAGCAGTTCTTC.

J is TRBJ1-3 and V is TRBV6-1, with D possibly TRBD1 on 6 matching bases. The CDR3 is made up of 16 amino acids. Per the germline V gene, CDR1 is MNHNS and CDR2 is SASEGT. Trimming took off 5 bases at V and 0 bases at J, with 14 bases between the two ends. The CDR3 reads CASSSQGHSSGNTIYF. In nucleotides, the CDR3 is TGTGCCAGCAGTTCACAGGGACACAGCTCTGGAAACACCATATATTTT.

This clonotype was counted ten times or more. The chain couples TRBV3-1 to TRBJ2-7; no reliable D call. The CDR3 length is 11 residues. The ends were cut back, 4 bases at V and 5 bases at J, with 6 bases in the middle. Germline CDR1 reads LGHDT; CDR2 reads YNNKEL (reference sequence). The CDR3 region is CASSRTHEQYF. The CDR3 bases are TGTGCCAGCAGCCGGACCCACGAGCAGTACTTC.

In regard to this clonotype: This sequence may be a read error, since a much larger clone differs from it by one base. In DNA, the CDR3 is TGTGCCAGCAATGAAAACATAGAGGACACTCAGTACTTC. Translation: CASNENIEDTQYF. The chain carries TRBV6-1 and TRBJ2-4, with D possibly being TRBD1 (5 bases). The germline V gene has CDR1 MNHNS and CDR2 SASEGT. The length of the CDR3 is 13 residues.

V gene TRBV20-1 combines with J gene TRBJ2-2, with 13 bases fitting TRBD2. The V and J ends lost 5 bases and 2 bases, in that order; junction bases with no gene match: 5. The CDR3 runs to 16 residues. Germline CDR1 DFQATT, CDR2 SNEGSKA (reference sequence). DNA of the CDR3: TGCAGTGCTGCGACTAGCGGGGGGCGTAACACCGGGGAGCTGTTTTTT. Translation: CSAATSGGRNTGELFF.

This clonotype was counted ten times or more. V usage is TRBV7-9 and J usage is TRBJ2-3; possibly TRBD1 or TRBD2 for D (6 bases each). CDR1 is SEHNR, CDR2 FQNEAQ, per germline (reference sequence). Trimming took off 0 bases at V and 4 bases at J, with 11 bases between the two ends. This CDR3 spans 15 amino acids. CDR3 nucleotide sequence: TGTGCCAGCAGCTTAGCAGCAGGGGAGGCAGATACGCAGTATTTT. Its translation is CASSLAAGEADTQYF.

This clonotype has only a few counts. The chain is built from TRBV19 and TRBJ2-3; D remains ambiguous. The CDR3 contains 14 residues. Germline loops: CDR1 LNHDA, CDR2 SQIVND (reference sequence). The V end lost 3 bases, the J end lost 2 bases, and 9 bases lay between the germline ends. CDR3: CASSITANTDTQYF. DNA for the CDR3: TGTGCCAGTAGTATTACAGCGAACACAGATACGCAGTATTTT. The whole variable domain, remainder taken from reference TRBV19 and TRBJ2-3, is DGGITQSPKYLFRKEGQNVTLSCEQNLNHDAMYWYRQDPGQGLRLIYYSQIVNDFQKGDIAEGYSVSREKKESFPLTVTSAQKNPTAFYLCASSITANTDTQYFGPGTRLTVL.

This clonotype was detected ten times or more. The CDR3 protein is CASSSDRDQPQHF. The CDR3 coding sequence is TGTGCCAGCAGTTCAGACAGGGATCAGCCCCAGCATTTT. The chain has TRBV2 and TRBJ1-5; 7 bases align to TRBD1. J lost 5 bases, V lost 5 bases, and 3 bases had no gene match. The CDR3 totals 13 residues. Germline lookup yields CDR1 SNHLY and CDR2 FYNNEI.

This clonotype was observed many times. This rearrangement joins TRBV6-5 to TRBJ1-4; D may be TRBD1 (6 bases). V was trimmed by 0 bases and J by 1 base, leaving 9 bases between them. CDR3 length equals 16 residues. Per germline, CDR1 MNHEY and CDR2 SVGAGI. The DNA of the CDR3 is TGTGCCAGCAGTTACTCGATCAGGGGAACTAATGAAAAACTGTTTTTT. This gives the protein CASSYSIRGTNEKLFF.

This clonotype was recorded many times. V gene TRBV19 combines with J gene TRBJ2-7; D is tentatively TRBD1 or TRBD2 (6 bases each). Trimming left V 4 bases short and J 3 bases short, with 13 bases between. The CDR3 totals 14 residues. Germline CDR1 reads LNHDA; CDR2 reads SQIVND (reference sequence). The CDR3 here is CASSTQGGGYEQYF. CDR3 nucleotides: TGTGCCAGTAGTACACAAGGAGGGGGCTACGAGCAGTACTTC.